This TCR beta chain was captured in a study of T cell clones after liver transplantation. The CDR3 is 20 residues long. Deletions cut 0 bases from V and 0 bases from J, with 18 bases between. Germline values: CDR1 SGHTA, CDR2 FQGTGA. Method: immunoSEQ multiplex PCR; TCRdb's copy keeps in-frame clones and lacks some. The sample includes 50,000 or so clones, about 86% of them seen just once. The chain has TRBV7-3 and TRBJ2-6; TRBD2 might be the D (6 bases). The material sequenced was CD8+ T cells from blood, taken 12 months after liver transplant. The TCR originated in a human patient who received a liver transplant. The T cells may come from the graft donor. The CDR3 region has the DNA TGTGCCAGCAGCTTAACGAGTGGAGGGGCAGTCATCTCTGGGGCCAACGTCCTGACTTTC. This encodes CASSLTSGGAVISGANVLTF.